The clone carrying this T cell receptor (beta chain) was counted a few times. Authors' data handling: How many nucleated cells were present was estimated from reference gene primer amplification. Assay: immunoSEQ multiplex PCR; the TCRdb copy retains only in-frame clones and omits some. The V and J calls and clone size were taken over from that table, and D and trimming were inferred from the DNA. The sample consists of some 110,000 clones, around four fifths of them appearing once. The data stem from a study of blood T cell repertoires in COVID-19. On the study more broadly: The United States, Italy and Spain supplied acute and convalescent COVID-19 samples. PBMCs, B-cell-depleted T cells, or T cells were the source of the cDNA or gDNA that made up the material.

Trimming took 6 bases from V and 1 from J, leaving 9 bases between them. Germline V CDR1 and CDR2: SGDLS, YYNGEE. This CDR3 has 13 amino acids. The specimen was peripheral blood. The gene calls are TRBV9 and TRBJ2-3, with TRBD2 as a possible D gene (6 bases). This TCR was sampled from a man aged 55 to 70 with active or convalescent COVID-19. This CDR3 is CASTSAGTDTQYF. CDR3 nucleotides: TGTGCCAGCACTAGCGCGGGCACAGATACGCAGTATTTT.